This T cell receptor beta chain was profiled in a study of CD8+ T cells in alopecia areata. This clone was seen only a few times. The authors extracted RNA and reverse transcribed it into cDNA as the sequencing template. The protocol was immunoSEQ multiplex PCR, while the TCRdb copy is restricted to in-frame clones and leaves out a portion. The sample includes 120,000 or so clones, approximately 60% of them seen just once. This CDR3 has 14 amino acids. The germline V gene has CDR1 MDHEN and CDR2 SYDVKM. V was pared by 6 bases and J by 6 bases, with 10 bases of the junction left unmatched. This TCR was sampled from a human donor in good health. The sequenced sample consisted of CD4+ T cells sorted from blood. The V call is TRBV28, the J call TRBJ1-2, with 7 bases lining up with TRBD1. The CDR3 loop is CASSYNRGSDGYTF. CDR3 coding DNA: TGTGCCAGCAGCTATAACAGGGGATCAGATGGCTACACCTTC.